This entry lists 31 T cell receptor beta chains sequenced from one sample in a study of cytomegalovirus exposure and HLA in healthy donors. The PCR made use of 60 Vbeta and 13 Jbeta primers. Clones were sequenced by immunoSEQ multiplex PCR, and TCRdb holds only the in-frame ones, with some missing. Here the sample spans some 140,000 clones, about four fifths being singletons. What was sequenced was PBMCs. These receptors were obtained from a male donor in good health and CMV-seropositive.

This clone was counted only a few times. The rearrangement uses TRBV5-4 and TRBJ2-3; D remains unclear. This CDR3 is 14 amino acids long. V lost 0 bases and J 1 base, leaving 6 bases between the germline ends. Germline V CDR1 and CDR2: SGHNT, YYREEE (reference sequence). CDR3 loop: CASSLDSRTDTQYF. The CDR3 region has the DNA TGTGCCAGCAGCTTGGACTCACGCACAGATACGCAGTATTTT.

This clone came up a few times. The chain recombines TRBV10-1 with TRBJ1-1; D might be TRBD1 (5 bases). The CDR3 runs 21 residues. In germline, CDR1 is WNHNN, CDR2 SYGVQD (reference sequence). V was clipped by 0 bases and J by 0 bases, with 26 bases between them. The CDR3 DNA is TGCGCCAGCAGTGAGTCGACTCAGGGCCACTCCTTGGGGCTCATGAACACTGAAGCTTTCTTT. The encoded protein is CASSESTQGHSLGLMNTEAFF.

The chain is built from TRBV7-3 and TRBJ2-2; perhaps TRBD2 as D (7 bases). Germline V lookup: CDR1 SGHTA, CDR2 FQGTGA. Trimming cost V 7 bases and J 7 bases, with 22 bases left between them. CDR3 length: 16 residues. The CDR3 spells CASNQAAGARGGELFF. The CDR3 nucleotides are TGTGCCAGCAACCAAGCCGCGGGGGCGCGGGGCGGGGAGCTGTTTTTT.

The CDR3 protein is CASSSLQGTSGSNEQFF. In nucleotides, the CDR3 is TGTGCCAGCAGTTCCCTGCAAGGGACTAGCGGGAGTAATGAGCAGTTCTTC. This chain connects TRBV27 to TRBJ2-1; 14 bases align to TRBD2. V gave up 4 bases and J gave up 7 bases; unmatched junction bases: 9. Per germline, CDR1 MNHEY and CDR2 SMNVEV (reference sequence). This CDR3 spans 17 amino acids.

The chain employs TRBV12-2 and TRBJ1-5. TRBV12-2 is assigned pseudogene status. The CDR3 is 15 residues long. For the CDR3, the DNA is TGTGCAAGTCCTACCGGGGGGCGGTACAATCAGCCCCAGCATTTT. This codes for CASPTGGRYNQPQHF.

As regards this clone: The sample has other DNA sequences that encode this CDR3 too. The rearrangement joins TRBV7-3 to TRBJ1-1; D possibly corresponds to TRBD1 (6 bases). V lost 0 bases and J lost 1, with 6 bases in between. The CDR3 consists of 14 residues. Germline CDR1 and CDR2: SGHTA and FQGTGA. The CDR3 DNA follows: TGTGCCAGCAGCTTAACAGGGGGGAACACTGAAGCTTTCTTT. Its protein is CASSLTGGNTEAFF.

CDR3 sequence (DNA): TGTGCCAGCAGCGTATTCAGGGCAGGGGTCCCAGATACGCAGTATTTT. Translation gives CASSVFRAGVPDTQYF. The chain carries TRBV9 and TRBJ2-3; weak D call: TRBD1 (6 bases). The CDR3 spans 16 residues. CDR1 SGDLS and CDR2 YYNGEE come from the germline V gene. The V end was cut by 1 base, the J end by 4 bases, with 16 bases between.

The gene calls are TRBV4-2 and TRBJ2-3; 7 positions match TRBD2. Germline CDR1 is LGHNA and CDR2 is YNFKEQ. V dropped 0 bases and J dropped 6; count of bases not matched to a gene: 15. The CDR3 has 18 amino acids. The CDR3 nucleotides are TGTGCCAGCAGCCAAGATCTAGGGCAGCGGGGCACTGAGGATACGCAGTATTTT. It yields the protein CASSQDLGQRGTEDTQYF.

This chain links TRBV5-6 with TRBJ2-6, with 10 positions matching TRBD1. This CDR3 is built from 15 residues. Trimming took 4 bases from V and 2 from J; bases not matched to a gene: 0. Germline V lookup: CDR1 SGHDT, CDR2 YYEEEE. The CDR3 here is CASSGQGAGANVLTF. DNA of the CDR3: TGTGCCAGCAGCGGACAGGGGGCTGGGGCCAACGTCCTGACTTTC.

This rearrangement joins TRBV18 to TRBJ2-2; a possible D gene is TRBD2 (6 bases). Germline loops: CDR1 KGHSH, CDR2 LQKENI. V lost 1 base, J lost 2 bases, and 11 bases lay in between. The CDR3 extends over 16 amino acids. DNA of the CDR3: TGTGCCAGCTCACCACTTTCGGGGGAAAACACCGGGGAGCTGTTTTTT. Translation: CASSPLSGENTGELFF. Full variable domain (rest looked up from reference TRBV18 and TRBJ2-2): NAGVMQNPRHLVRRRGQEARLRCSPMKGHSHVYWYRQLPEEGLKFMVYLQKENIIDESGMPKERFSAEFPKEGPSILRIQQVVRGDSAAYFCASSPLSGENTGELFFGEGSRLTVL.

V usage is TRBV7-2 and J usage is TRBJ2-7; D unclear. This CDR3 has 13 amino acids. Between the trimmed V and J ends, which lost 3 bases and 3 bases, there was a span of 9 bases. Germline CDR1 is SGHTA and CDR2 is FQGNSA. The CDR3, as DNA: TGTGCCAGCAGCTTGAGTGTTCTCTACGAGCAGTACTTC. It is translated as CASSLSVLYEQYF. The full variable domain, with the rest looked up from reference TRBV7-2 and TRBJ2-7, is GAGVSQSPSNKVTEKGKDVELRCDPISGHTALYWYRQSLGQGLEFLIYFQGNSAPDKSGLPSDRFSAERTGGSVSTLTIQRTQQEDSAVYLCASSLSVLYEQYFGPGTRLTVT.

The chain couples TRBV20-1 to TRBJ1-4, with D perhaps TRBD1 (5 bases). This CDR3 has 11 residues. Trimming cost V 5 bases and J 14 bases, with 15 bases left between them. The germline V gene encodes CDR1 DFQATT and CDR2 SNEGSKA (reference sequence). CDR3 loop: CSAPQGGRLFF. CDR3 coding DNA: TGCAGTGCTCCCCAGGGAGGGCGGCTGTTTTTT.

The rearrangement links TRBV11-2 to TRBJ2-7; 9 bases are shared with TRBD2. Trimming took 5 bases from V and 2 from J; bases not matched to a gene: 10. CDR3 length: 16 amino acids. Germline-derived CDR1 and CDR2 are SGHAT and FQNNGV. This chain's CDR3 is CASSPVPSGTTYEQYF. DNA of the CDR3: TGTGCCAGCAGCCCAGTTCCTAGCGGGACGACCTACGAGCAGTACTTC.

The V gene is TRBV6-5, the J gene TRBJ1-1; a weak D match, TRBD1 (5 bases). CDR3 length: 14 residues. Per the germline V gene, CDR1 is MNHEY and CDR2 is SVGAGI. The ends were cut back, 5 bases at V and 1 base at J, with 11 bases in the middle. The CDR3: CASSPQVQNTEAFF. CDR3 DNA sequence: TGTGCCAGCAGTCCACAGGTTCAGAACACTGAAGCTTTCTTT.

The chain uses TRBV5-4 and TRBJ2-2; D possibly corresponds to TRBD1 (5 bases). This CDR3 has 15 amino acids. Trimming left V 0 bases short and J 7 bases short, with 13 bases between. The V gene's germline CDR1 is SGHNT and CDR2 YYREEE (reference sequence). Written as DNA, the CDR3 is TGTGCCAGCAGCTTGGTCGCAGGGTGGGACGGGGAGCTGTTTTTT. Protein product: CASSLVAGWDGELFF.

The J gene is TRBJ1-3, the V gene TRBV29-1; D is uncertain. Germline CDR1 SQVTM, CDR2 ANQGSEA. The CDR3 spans 12 residues. Trimming removed 7 bases at V and 0 bases at J, with 7 bases between. As DNA, the CDR3 is TGCAGCGGCGAAGTCTCTGGAAACACCATATATTTT. Translated, it gives CSGEVSGNTIYF.

The V gene is TRBV7-9, the J gene TRBJ2-2, with D perhaps matching TRBD1 (5 bases). Germline CDR1 reads SEHNR; CDR2 reads FQNEAQ (reference sequence). V gave up 1 base and J gave up 3 bases, with 12 bases separating them. This CDR3 is 16 amino acids long. CDR3 coding DNA: TGTGCCAGCAGCTTAGGGCAGGGCCTGGACACCGGGGAGCTGTTTTTT. It yields the protein CASSLGQGLDTGELFF.

The rearrangement uses TRBV2 and TRBJ2-1, with 13 bases identical to TRBD2. Losses at the gene ends were 7 bases for V and 4 bases for J; bases not matched to a gene: 7. CDR1 and CDR2 from the germline V gene are SNHLY and FYNNEI. The CDR3 runs to 16 residues. The CDR3 sequence is CASTRTSGSGYNEQFF. CDR3 sequence (DNA): TGTGCCAGCACTAGGACTAGCGGGAGCGGGTACAATGAGCAGTTCTTC.

The chain employs TRBV27 and TRBJ2-7; the match to TRBD1 covers 9 bases. CDR1 and CDR2 from the germline V gene are MNHEY and SMNVEV (reference sequence). CDR3 length equals 14 residues. The V and J ends lost 2 bases and 4 bases, in that order; junction bases with no gene match: 3. The CDR3 loop reads CASSLTGGPYEQYF. In DNA form, the CDR3 reads TGTGCCAGCAGTTTAACAGGGGGCCCTTACGAGCAGTACTTC.

The chain recombines TRBV29-1 with TRBJ2-1, with TRBD2 matching 12 bases. Germline V CDR1 and CDR2: SQVTM, ANQGSEA. J was trimmed by 6 bases and V by 4 bases; bases with no gene match: 4. This CDR3 is 14 amino acids long. The CDR3 spells CSVAPSGRGNEQFF. The CDR3 coding sequence is TGCAGCGTTGCCCCTAGCGGGAGGGGCAATGAGCAGTTCTTC.

J is TRBJ1-1 and V is TRBV7-9; D uncertain. CDR1 is SEHNR and CDR2 is FQNEAQ in the germline V gene (reference sequence). The CDR3 consists of 12 residues. The V end was cut by 6 bases, the J end by 0 bases, with 5 bases between. The CDR3 nucleotides read TGTGCCAGCAGTCATTTGAACACTGAAGCTTTCTTT. It encodes CASSHLNTEAFF.

This clone turned up a few times. The genes are TRBV7-2 and TRBJ2-7; D unclear. V gave up 3 bases and J gave up 2 bases, with 5 bases separating them. The CDR3 is 12 residues long. Germline V CDR1 and CDR2: SGHTA, FQGNSA. For the CDR3, the DNA is TGTGCCAGCAGCTTCCTCCCCTACGAGCAGTACTTC. It encodes CASSFLPYEQYF.

The chain carries TRBV5-1 and TRBJ2-7; tentative D call: TRBD2 (6 bases). Germline CDR1 SGHRS, CDR2 YFSETQ. The V end was cut by 4 bases, the J end by 7 bases, with 12 bases between. The CDR3 runs 12 residues. CDR3 coding DNA: TGCGCCAGCAGCGACCGGGGGAGTGAGCAGTACTTC. Protein sequence: CASSDRGSEQYF. The full variable domain, rest sourced from reference TRBV5-1 and TRBJ2-7, is KAGVTQTPRYLIKTRGQQVTLSCSPISGHRSVSWYQQTPGQGLQFLFEYFSETQRNKGNFPGRFSGRQFSNSRSEMNVSTLELGDSALYLCASSDRGSEQYFGPGTRLTVT.

The rearrangement joins TRBV19 to TRBJ2-2; possibly TRBD1 for D (5 bases). The CDR3 spans 14 residues. Germline V CDR1 and CDR2: LNHDA, SQIVND (reference sequence). V dropped 7 bases and J dropped 6 bases, with 15 bases sitting between them. CDR3 sequence: CASTIGQGPGELFF. The CDR3 coding sequence is TGTGCCAGTACCATAGGGCAGGGTCCCGGGGAGCTGTTTTTT.

The chain has TRBV5-6 and TRBJ2-3, with a weak D call TRBD1 (5 bases). The germline V gene encodes CDR1 SGHDT and CDR2 YYEEEE. V gave up 5 bases and J gave up 5 bases, with 15 bases separating them. The CDR3 is 14 amino acids. The CDR3 DNA reads TGTGCCAGCAGGCCTTTTCGAGGACAAGATACGCAGTATTTT. This gives the protein CASRPFRGQDTQYF.

With respect to this clone: One end of the junction fails to match germline, which may point to a read error. The V call is TRBV5-1, the J call TRBJ2-3, with 7 nucleotides matching TRBD2. The CDR3 sequence is 15 residues long. In germline, CDR1 is SGHRS, CDR2 YFSETQ. In DNA form, the CDR3 reads TGCGCGAGCAAGGGGAGGGGACCTCGCACAGATACGCAGTATTTT. This gives the protein CASKGRGPRTDTQYF.

The chain employs TRBV5-1 and TRBJ2-3, with D possibly matching TRBD2 (6 bases). CDR3 length: 15 residues. V shed 3 bases and J shed 2 bases, with 13 bases lying between them. CDR1 is SGHRS, CDR2 YFSETQ, per germline. The DNA of the CDR3 is TGCGCCAGCAGCTCCCGGCGGGGACCCACAGATACGCAGTATTTT. Amino acid sequence: CASSSRRGPTDTQYF.

This clone was seen a single time. The V gene is TRBV18, the J gene TRBJ2-5, with 7 bases matching TRBD1. Trimming removed 0 bases from V and 2 bases from J; junction bases left unmatched: 6. This CDR3 has 16 amino acids. From germline, CDR1 is KGHSH and CDR2 LQKENI. CDR3 sequence reads: CASSPPGQTFQETQYF. The CDR3 DNA follows: TGTGCCAGCTCACCACCGGGACAGACTTTTCAAGAGACCCAGTACTTC.

The gene calls are TRBV21-1 and TRBJ1-2; the table gives TRBD1 as D, unverified against the DNA. TRBV21-1 is reported as a pseudogene. CDR3 length equals 16 residues. CDR3 loop: CASSKNRGQRNYGYTF. Written as DNA, the CDR3 is TGTGCCAGCAGCAAAAACCGGGGACAGCGGAACTATGGCTACACCTTC.

This clone was seen only a few times. This rearrangement joins TRBV10-3 to TRBJ2-3, with 12 bases fitting TRBD2. The germline V gene encodes CDR1 ENHRY and CDR2 SYGVKD. Unmatched junction bases numbered 5, after V lost 3 bases and J lost 4 bases. There are 16 residues in the CDR3. The CDR3 DNA sequence: TGTGCCATCAGTGACTCTAGCGGGAGGGACTCAGATACGCAGTATTTT. Translation: CAISDSSGRDSDTQYF.

The chain carries TRBV5-4 and TRBJ1-3; D gene ambiguous. Germline V gene lookup returns CDR1 SGHNT and CDR2 YYREEE (reference sequence). V lost 0 bases and J lost 4, with 8 bases in between. This CDR3 region has 14 residues. The CDR3 loop reads CASSLDSLGNTIYF. Here the CDR3 DNA reads TGTGCCAGCAGCTTGGACAGCTTAGGAAACACCATATATTTT.